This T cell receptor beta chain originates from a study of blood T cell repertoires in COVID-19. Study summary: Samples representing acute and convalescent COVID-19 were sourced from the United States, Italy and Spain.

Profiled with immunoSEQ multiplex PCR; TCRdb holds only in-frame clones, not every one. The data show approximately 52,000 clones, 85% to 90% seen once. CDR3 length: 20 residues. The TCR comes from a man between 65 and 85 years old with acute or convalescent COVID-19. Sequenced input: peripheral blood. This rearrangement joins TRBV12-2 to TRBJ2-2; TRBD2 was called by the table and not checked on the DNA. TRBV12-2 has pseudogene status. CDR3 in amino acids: CASRLGAGTSGIPNTGELFF. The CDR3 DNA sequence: TGTGCAAGTCGCTTAGGGGCCGGGACTAGCGGGATTCCGAACACCGGGGAGCTGTTTTTT.